The rows below give T cell receptor beta chains drawn from one sample of a study of metastatic and nonmetastatic thyroid tumors. TCRdb reassembled clones from the PCR reads with MiXCR. The sample lists some 22,000 clones, 22% occurring once. The source material was tumor tissue. These receptors were obtained from a female donor with papillary thyroid cancer or a benign thyroid nodule (not recorded which). Some clones in this sample may be carry-over from other donors' samples. Both conserved end residues are part of each CDR3. The order of the fields is J gene, clone size, V gene, D gene, CDR3 protein, CDR3 DNA. D genes are given only for firm matches. Only part of the rows carry a size: once, few, many, or a class if the clone is expanded.

J gene: TRBJ2-7; clone size: .; V gene: TRBV10-3; D gene: TRBD2; CDR3 protein: CAITGTSGSEQYF; CDR3 DNA: TGTGCCATCACTGGGACTAGCGGGAGCGAGCAGTACTTC
J gene: TRBJ2-1; clone size: medium-sized; V gene: TRBV7-8; D gene: TRBD2; CDR3 protein: CASSLRLSGSYNEQFF; CDR3 DNA: TGTGCCAGCAGCTTACGCCTTAGCGGGAGCTACAATGAGCAGTTCTTC
J gene: TRBJ2-7; clone size: few; V gene: TRBV28; D gene: TRBD1; CDR3 protein: CASSTLRGQGLVEQYF; CDR3 DNA: TGTGCCAGCAGTACCCTGAGGGGACAGGGCCTCGTCGAGCAGTACTTC
J gene: TRBJ2-5; clone size: .; V gene: TRBV28; D gene: .; CDR3 protein: CASSFQSAPRVIRTQYF; CDR3 DNA: TGTGCCAGCAGTTTCCAATCCGCGCCCCGGGTTATACGGACCCAGTACTTC
J gene: TRBJ1-2; clone size: few; V gene: TRBV7-2; D gene: TRBD1; CDR3 protein: CASSFSGQGNYGYTF; CDR3 DNA: TGTGCCAGCAGCTTTTCGGGACAGGGAAACTATGGCTACACCTTC
J gene: TRBJ2-2; clone size: .; V gene: TRBV24-1; D gene: TRBD1; CDR3 protein: CATRSGTETGELFF; CDR3 DNA: TGTGCCACCCGTTCCGGGACAGAGACCGGGGAGCTGTTTTTT
J gene: TRBJ1-3; clone size: many; V gene: TRBV3-1; D gene: .; CDR3 protein: CASSHTGSGNTIYF; CDR3 DNA: TGTGCCAGCAGCCATACCGGGAGTGGAAACACCATATATTTT
J gene: TRBJ1-1; clone size: many; V gene: TRBV3-1; D gene: .; CDR3 protein: CASSQGGRPEAFF; CDR3 DNA: TGTGCCAGCAGCCAAGGGGGGAGGCCTGAAGCTTTCTTT
J gene: TRBJ1-5; clone size: many; V gene: TRBV2; D gene: TRBD1; CDR3 protein: CASSTGQGPYQPQHF; CDR3 DNA: TGTGCCAGCAGTACGGGACAGGGACCTTATCAGCCCCAGCATTTT
J gene: TRBJ2-3; clone size: .; V gene: TRBV6-4; D gene: TRBD2; CDR3 protein: CASSDSSGGATDTQYF; CDR3 DNA: TGTGCCAGCAGTGACTCTAGCGGGGGGGCCACAGATACGCAGTATTTT
J gene: TRBJ2-1; clone size: .; V gene: TRBV11-1; D gene: TRBD1; CDR3 protein: CASLGTESSYNEQFF; CDR3 DNA: TGTGCCAGTCTCGGGACAGAGAGCTCCTACAATGAGCAGTTCTTC